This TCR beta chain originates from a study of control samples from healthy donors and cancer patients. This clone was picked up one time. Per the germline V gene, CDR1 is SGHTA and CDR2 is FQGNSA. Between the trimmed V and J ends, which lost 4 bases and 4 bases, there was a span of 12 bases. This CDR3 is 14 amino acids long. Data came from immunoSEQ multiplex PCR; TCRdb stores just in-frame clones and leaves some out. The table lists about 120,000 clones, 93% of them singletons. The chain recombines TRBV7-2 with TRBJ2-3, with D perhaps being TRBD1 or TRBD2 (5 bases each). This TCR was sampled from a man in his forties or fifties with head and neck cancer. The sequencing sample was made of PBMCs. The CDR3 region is CASSYEWGPDTQYF. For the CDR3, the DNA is TGTGCCAGCAGCTATGAATGGGGACCAGATACGCAGTATTTT.